Here is one T cell receptor beta chain with its context. These data are taken from a study of OX40 agonist ivuxolimab in advanced cancers. Excluded were patients having autoimmune disease history or systemic immunosuppression. Data came from immunoSEQ multiplex PCR; TCRdb stores just in-frame clones and leaves some out. The data show about 50,000 clones, with roughly 80% seen just once and 3% to 3.5% held by the top ten. CDR3 length: 14 amino acids. Per germline, CDR1 KGHSH and CDR2 LQKENI. The V and J ends lost 0 bases and 5 bases respectively, with 9 bases between them. The gene calls are TRBV18 and TRBJ2-3; a possible D gene is TRBD1 (6 bases). Sample: CD4+ or CD8+ T cells sorted from blood, taken in a trial of the OX40 agonist ivuxolimab. The receptor was isolated from an adult with an advanced solid tumor such as melanoma, head and neck, liver or kidney cancer. DNA of the CDR3: TGTGCCAGCTCACCACCTACAGGGCAAGATACGCAGTATTTT. Its protein is CASSPPTGQDTQYF.